These 21 T cell receptor beta chains were all obtained from the same sample, sequenced in a study of cytomegalovirus exposure and HLA in healthy donors. Researchers ran the PCR with 60 Vbeta and 13 Jbeta primers. Method: immunoSEQ multiplex PCR; TCRdb's copy keeps in-frame clones and lacks some. The data show about 100,000 clones, around 81% seen once. What was sequenced was PBMCs. The receptors derive from a man aged 40-49 years in good health and CMV-seropositive.

V gene TRBV10-1 combines with J gene TRBJ2-3, with D possibly being TRBD2 (6 bases). Looked up from germline, CDR1 is WNHNN and CDR2 is SYGVQD (reference sequence). V lost 3 bases to trimming and J lost 0 bases, with 10 bases between them. The CDR3 loop spans 15 amino acids. Here the CDR3 reads CASSDGGASTDTQYF. In DNA, the CDR3 is TGCGCCAGCAGTGACGGCGGGGCTAGCACAGATACGCAGTATTTT.

The chain joins TRBV29-1 to TRBJ2-1; D may be TRBD2 (5 bases). The V gene lost 4 bases and the J gene lost 3 bases, with 13 bases spanning the gap. The CDR3 sequence is 14 residues long. The germline V gene encodes CDR1 SQVTM and CDR2 ANQGSEA. This chain's CDR3 is CSVGFSSGYNEQFF. The DNA of the CDR3 is TGCAGCGTTGGTTTTTCGAGCGGCTACAATGAGCAGTTCTTC.

The CDR3 reads CASRAGVISGANVLTF. The CDR3 DNA follows: TGCGCCAGCCGAGCGGGGGTAATCTCTGGGGCCAACGTCCTGACTTTC. The chain carries TRBV5-1 and TRBJ2-6, with TRBD2 identical over 8 bases. CDR1 is SGHRS, CDR2 YFSETQ, per germline. V was pared by 7 bases and J by 0 bases, with 6 bases of the junction left unmatched. The CDR3 is made up of 16 amino acids.

The chain employs TRBV7-2 and TRBJ1-1; a possible D gene is TRBD1 (6 bases). Germline lookup yields CDR1 SGHTA and CDR2 FQGNSA. This CDR3 is 15 amino acids long. Between the trimmed V and J ends, which lost 2 bases and 3 bases, there was a span of 13 bases. DNA for the CDR3: TGTGCCAGCAGCTTACTGGGGGCTCGGGACACTGAAGCTTTCTTT. Protein: CASSLLGARDTEAFF.

This chain connects TRBV5-1 to TRBJ2-2; D ambiguous. With 4 bases removed from V and 0 bases from J, the gap between germline ends came to 7 bases. Germline values: CDR1 SGHRS, CDR2 YFSETQ. This CDR3 is built from 14 residues. CDR3 DNA sequence: TGCGCCAGCAGCGAAACAACGAACACCGGGGAGCTGTTTTTT. This sequence encodes CASSETTNTGELFF.

This clone was seen only a few times. V usage is TRBV4-1 and J usage is TRBJ1-5; TRBD1 is a possible D gene (6 bases). The ends were cut back, 1 base at V and 5 bases at J, with 18 bases in the middle. CDR3 length equals 17 residues. Germline V gene lookup returns CDR1 MGHRA and CDR2 YSYEKL. CDR3 sequence: CASSQGYRGAPDQPQHF. In DNA form, the CDR3 reads TGCGCCAGCAGCCAAGGGTACCGGGGGGCCCCCGATCAGCCCCAGCATTTT.

The chain links TRBV5-6 to TRBJ2-7, with TRBD1 matching 12 bases. The trim removed 3 bases at V and 6 bases at J, leaving 10 bases unmatched. The CDR3 totals 16 residues. The V gene's germline CDR1 is SGHDT and CDR2 YYEEEE. CDR3: CASSSYTGTGGTEQYF. The CDR3 coding sequence is TGTGCCAGCAGCTCGTACACCGGGACAGGGGGCACCGAGCAGTACTTC.

The count of this clone is one. The chain joins TRBV4-1 to TRBJ2-7; D not resolved. Per germline, CDR1 MGHRA and CDR2 YSYEKL. This CDR3 has 15 amino acids. V was clipped by 0 bases and J by 0 bases, with 9 bases between them. The chain's CDR3 is CASSQEGLLSYEQYF. The CDR3 nucleotides are TGCGCCAGCAGCCAAGAGGGCCTCCTCTCCTACGAGCAGTACTTC.

V usage is TRBV2 and J usage is TRBJ2-7, with TRBD1 identical over 7 bases. The CDR3 length is 14 residues. Per the germline V gene, CDR1 is SNHLY and CDR2 is FYNNEI. The junction had 3 bases not matched to a gene; V was cut back by 2 bases and J by 2 bases. The CDR3: CASSEWQGAYEQYF. The CDR3 nucleotides read TGTGCCAGCAGTGAATGGCAGGGGGCCTACGAGCAGTACTTC.

This chain uses TRBV30 with TRBJ1-3, with 7 nucleotides matching TRBD1. J was trimmed by 4 bases and V by 1 base; bases with no gene match: 4. In germline, CDR1 is GTSNPN, CDR2 SVGIG (reference sequence). This CDR3 spans 14 amino acids. The CDR3 region is CAWSEGASGNTIYF. DNA for the CDR3: TGTGCCTGGAGTGAGGGGGCGTCGGGAAACACCATATATTTT.

The gene calls are TRBV14 and TRBJ2-2; no reliable D call. Germline loops: CDR1 SGHDN, CDR2 FVKESK. V was shortened by 4 bases and J by 1 base, with 4 bases between the two germline ends. The CDR3 contains 13 residues. CDR3 in amino acids: CASSPQNTGELFF. The CDR3 DNA reads TGTGCCAGCAGCCCACAGAACACCGGGGAGCTGTTTTTT. The full variable domain, rest sourced from reference TRBV14 and TRBJ2-2, is EAGVTQFPSHSVIEKGQTVTLRCDPISGHDNLYWYRRVMGKEIKFLLHFVKESKQDESGMPNNRFLAERTGGTYSTLKVQPAELEDSGVYFCASSPQNTGELFFGEGSRLTVL.

The chain couples TRBV5-6 to TRBJ2-1, with 9 bases lining up with TRBD2. CDR3 size: 15 residues. Looked up from germline, CDR1 is SGHDT and CDR2 is YYEEEE. V was pared by 2 bases and J by 1 base, with 1 base of the junction left unmatched. The CDR3: CASSFSGSSYNEQFF. In DNA form, the CDR3 reads TGTGCCAGCAGCTTTAGCGGGAGTTCCTACAATGAGCAGTTCTTC.

V is TRBV6-5 and J is TRBJ1-2; 10 nucleotides match TRBD1. Germline V gene sequence: CDR1 MNHEY, CDR2 SVGAGI. CDR3 length: 13 residues. Losses at the gene ends were 6 bases for V and 7 bases for J; bases not matched to a gene: 5. The DNA of the CDR3 is TGTGCCAGCAGATCTGGACAGGGGGGTGGCTACACCTTC. Translated: CASRSGQGGGYTF.

This clone was counted between two and nine times. The rearrangement uses TRBV19 and TRBJ2-7; 7 nucleotides agree with TRBD2. J gave up 1 base and V 8 bases, and 5 bases lay outside the gene matches. The CDR3 is 13 residues long. Germline V lookup: CDR1 LNHDA, CDR2 SQIVND (reference sequence). CDR3 DNA sequence: TGTGCCAGTGGGGAGGGCGAATCCTACGAGCAGTACTTC. Translated, it gives CASGEGESYEQYF. Variable domain in full (rest from reference TRBV19 and TRBJ2-7): DGGITQSPKYLFRKEGQNVTLSCEQNLNHDAMYWYRQDPGQGLRLIYYSQIVNDFQKGDIAEGYSVSREKKESFPLTVTSAQKNPTAFYLCASGEGESYEQYFGPGTRLTVT.

This clone has a single count. CDR3 nucleotide sequence: TGTGCCAGCAGTTACCAGGGACTAGCGGGAGCGGTTGAGCAGTTCTTC. It specifies CASSYQGLAGAVEQFF. This chain connects TRBV6-5 to TRBJ2-1; 14 bases are a match to TRBD2. With 2 bases clipped from V and 9 bases from J, the junction kept 6 bases outside the gene matches. From germline, CDR1 is MNHEY and CDR2 SVGAGI. This CDR3 region has 16 residues.

The chain is built from TRBV5-1 and TRBJ2-1; 11 bases align to TRBD2. This CDR3 is 14 amino acids long. The junction had 2 bases not matched to a gene; V was cut back by 4 bases and J by 5 bases. Germline V lookup: CDR1 SGHRS, CDR2 YFSETQ. This CDR3 is CASSGTSGHNEQFF. The CDR3 region has the DNA TGCGCCAGCAGCGGGACTAGCGGCCACAATGAGCAGTTCTTC.

This clone came up a few times. This chain links TRBV5-1 with TRBJ2-1, with 9 bases identical to TRBD1. Losses at the gene ends were 4 bases for V and 8 bases for J; bases not matched to a gene: 13. The V gene's germline CDR1 is SGHRS and CDR2 YFSETQ. CDR3 length: 16 residues. CDR3 DNA: TGCGCCAGCAGCCCGGGGCCGGGACAGGGACGGCATGAGCAGTTCTTC. This translates into CASSPGPGQGRHEQFF.

V is TRBV19 and J is TRBJ1-1; TRBD1 aligns across 7 bases. V lost 4 bases, J lost 5 bases, and 10 bases stayed unmatched. This CDR3 is 15 amino acids long. Per germline, CDR1 LNHDA and CDR2 SQIVND (reference sequence). For the CDR3, the DNA is TGTGCCAGTAGTACTGAATCGACAGGGAATACTGAAGCTTTCTTT. It is translated as CASSTESTGNTEAFF.

The V call is TRBV5-4, the J call TRBJ2-3; 14 nucleotides agree with TRBD2. This CDR3 contains 17 residues. The junction had 4 bases not matched to a gene; V was cut back by 4 bases and J by 0 bases. The germline V gene encodes CDR1 SGHNT and CDR2 YYREEE (reference sequence). The CDR3 sequence: CASSPGTSGGSTDTQYF. The CDR3 DNA sequence: TGTGCCAGCAGCCCTGGGACTAGCGGGGGCAGCACAGATACGCAGTATTTT. Variable domain in full (rest from reference TRBV5-4 and TRBJ2-3): ETGVTQSPTHLIKTRGQQVTLRCSSQSGHNTVSWYQQALGQGPQFIFQYYREEENGRGNFPPRFSGLQFPNYSSELNVNALELDDSALYLCASSPGTSGGSTDTQYFGPGTRLTVL.

The chain links TRBV5-1 to TRBJ1-1, with 7 bases identical to TRBD1. The germline CDR1 and CDR2 sequences are SGHRS and YFSETQ. The CDR3 covers 14 residues. J gave up 1 base and V 5 bases, and 5 bases lay outside the gene matches. The CDR3 here is CASSADRANTEAFF. The CDR3 bases are TGCGCCAGCAGTGCTGACAGGGCGAACACTGAAGCTTTCTTT.

The J gene is TRBJ2-7, the V gene TRBV4-1; possible D gene TRBD2, 5 bases. The V gene's germline CDR1 is MGHRA and CDR2 YSYEKL. Trimming took off 1 base at V and 0 bases at J, with 7 bases between the two ends. This CDR3 has 14 amino acids. This CDR3 reads CASSQGEYSYEQYF. For the CDR3, the DNA is TGCGCCAGCAGCCAAGGGGAGTACTCCTACGAGCAGTACTTC.